These T cell receptor beta chains were read from a single sample in a study of identical twins. TCRdb independently ran MiXCR on the 5' RACE reads; one entry per CDR3 protein. The sample shows fewer than 250,000 distinct CDR3 sequences, under 10% of them seen only once. Another study also made use of these data, one on yellow fever vaccine responses in identical twins.

The sequenced sample was memory (CD45RO+) T cells sorted from blood. The receptor set was obtained from a woman younger than 30 in good health. CDR3s include the opening cysteine and the closing phenylalanine or tryptophan. The D gene is left open where the match is weak. Clone size is shown for a subset of rows, as once, few, many or a class of expanded clone.

j_call clone_size d_call v_call cdr3_aa cdr3_nt
TRBJ2-1 many TRBD2 TRBV6-2/TRBV6-3 CASTPAGTRSVEQFF TGTGCCAGCACTCCCGCCGGGACTAGATCGGTTGAGCAGTTCTTC
TRBJ2-1 few - TRBV3-1 CASRKEGGEQFF TGTGCCAGCAGGAAGGAGGGGGGTGAGCAGTTCTTC
TRBJ2-7 - - TRBV12-3/TRBV12-4 CASSLMLGEQYF TGTGCCAGCAGTTTAATGCTCGGGGAGCAGTACTTC
TRBJ2-1 - TRBD1 TRBV15 CATSRDRGREQFF TGTGCCACCAGCAGGGACAGGGGTCGGGAGCAGTTCTTC
TRBJ2-7 many TRBD1 TRBV4-2 CASSQGEGGSYEQYF TGTGCCAGCAGCCAAGGAGAAGGGGGCAGCTACGAGCAGTACTTC
TRBJ2-1 few - TRBV18 CASSPRPSGDNEQFF TGTGCCAGCTCACCCCGCCCAAGCGGAGACAATGAGCAGTTCTTC
TRBJ2-7 - TRBD1 TRBV20-1 CSAMTGAYEQYF TGCAGTGCTATGACAGGGGCCTACGAGCAGTACTTC
TRBJ2-5 - TRBD2 TRBV20-1 CSAPRSSGRALETQYF TGCAGTGCCCCCCGCTCTAGCGGGAGGGCCTTGGAGACCCAGTACTTC
TRBJ2-3 few TRBD2 TRBV5-1 CASSFGGRPGDTQYF TGCGCCAGCAGCTTTGGCGGGAGGCCGGGAGATACGCAGTATTTT
TRBJ2-7 many - TRBV6-2/TRBV6-3 CASSYTGVFGEQYF TGTGCCAGCAGTTATACGGGAGTGTTCGGCGAGCAGTACTTC
TRBJ2-7 many - TRBV12-3/TRBV12-4 CASSLSLEQYF TGTGCCAGCAGTTTGTCGCTCGAGCAGTACTTC
TRBJ2-4 - TRBD1 TRBV11-2 CASSPRTGTGNIQYF TGTGCCAGCAGCCCTAGGACAGGGACGGGCAACATTCAGTACTTC
TRBJ2-1 - - TRBV9 CASSPVGGGGHSYNEQFF TGTGCCAGCAGCCCGGTCGGAGGGGGAGGACACTCCTACAATGAGCAGTTCTTC
TRBJ2-7 - - TRBV20-1 CSAFGQTFSYEQYF TGCAGTGCTTTTGGACAGACTTTCTCCTACGAGCAGTACTTC
TRBJ1-4 many - TRBV25-1 CASSELGTGSEKLFF TGTGCCAGCAGTGAATTAGGCACGGGAAGCGAAAAACTGTTTTTT
TRBJ2-7 - - TRBV6-5 CASSSSLGRGNYEQYF TGTGCCAGCAGTTCAAGCCTAGGCAGGGGCAACTACGAGCAGTACTTC